This TCR beta chain emerged from a study of regulatory T cells in long-lasting Graves disease. General observations from the study: Accuracy may have suffered from the small sample size. In persistent patients, shared public clonotypes (more than 2,500) outnumbered those in new patients (about 890).

Time point denoted: newly diagnosed GD, antithyroid drugs for less than 3 months. PBMCs were the source of the RNA used for TCR sequencing. The TCR beta library used iRepertoire HTBI primers with Arm-PCR amplification of CDR3. TCRdb reanalysed the multiplex PCR reads using MiXCR and keeps one entry per CDR3 protein. The sample records about 440,000 distinct CDR3 sequences, 16% being singletons. Note on this clonotype: Antigen unknown.

The same data also went into a second study, on T cells in Graves' hyperthyroidism and ophthalmopathy. Per that paper: A set of HTBI primers served as the primers for a first-round RT-PCR of the TCR CDR3.

The receptor comes from a woman aged 18-29 years with Graves disease. The material sequenced was peripheral blood mononuclear cells (PBMCs), taken at new diagnosis, from a patient treated with antithyroid drugs.

The chain's CDR3 is CASSRTNTGELFF. In nucleotides, the CDR3 is TGTGCCAGCAGTAGAACGAACACCGGGGAGCTGTTTTTT. This chain links TRBV2 with TRBJ2-2; D remains unclear. CDR1 SNHLY and CDR2 FYNNEI come from the germline V gene. There are 13 residues in the CDR3. Trimming took 5 bases from V and 0 from J, leaving 4 bases between them.